This T cell receptor beta chain was captured by sequencing in a study of cytomegalovirus exposure and HLA in healthy donors (dated by TCRdb to about 2017). Context from the whole study: In an earlier analysis of 587 of the donors, 276 Gb of sequence data and 117 million unique TCR beta sequences from 180 million or so T cells were reported. In an earlier analysis of 587 of the donors, high-throughput TCR beta sequencing was used to judge whether each TCR beta V gene segment behaved as functional or pseudogenic. Among the roughly 390 genotyped donors, approximately 77% belonged to the genetic ancestry cluster associated with self-reported Caucasian donors. The study aimed to test whether cataloging public T cell receptors could reveal signatures of past pathogen exposure. Rather than using new phenotypic data, the later analysis identified candidate immune exposures from TCR beta sequences and from how often those sequences occurred across donors. All discovery cohort repertoires had been generated using a single sequencing platform. Across around 400 genotyped donors of the cohort, an average of about 220,000 unique TCR beta nucleotide sequences per donor were sequenced, and about a sixth of those sequences were non-productive. A later analysis re-examined previously published TCR beta repertoires from about 670 donors and added high-resolution HLA genotyping to investigate patterns of TCR occurrence. Along with the 666-subject first cohort, a separate validation cohort of over a hundred different subjects was used. Donor age, sex, ethnicity and CMV serostatus were compiled alongside the repertoire data. Typing coverage varied by locus: 629-630 donors for A, B, C, DRB1 and DQB1; 522 for DQA1; approximately 570 for DPA1; under 490 for DPB1. An early release that covered more than 550 HLA-typed donors contained approximately 300 gigabases of sequencing data and tens of millions of unique TCR sequences. Class I and class II HLA loci were covered by the typing at four-digit resolution. The T cell repertoires of some 670 subjects were profiled by immunosequencing and related to cytomegalovirus serostatus. In a later genetic analysis, genome-wide SNP genotypes for about 55% of the roughly 670 donors were used, and that subset was treated as a discovery cohort. To predict cytomegalovirus infection status, the study combined high-throughput TCR immunosequencing, statistical association of individual TCRs with disease status, and machine learning. Roughly five DR-DQ haplotypes were treated as single units for association and clustering because of strong linkage in the cohort.

CDR1 and CDR2 are read off the germline V gene as SGDLS and YYNGEE. The CDR3 covers 15 residues, taking in both the cysteine and the phenylalanine. Only the CDR3 DNA stays, 45 bases, in frame from base 1. V ends up 0 bases short and J 3 bases short, with an unmatched junction base count of 0. The cohort consisted of hundreds of healthy bone marrow donors. Cohort members were all nominally healthy when sampled, although unrecorded immune exposures were likely present. The donor was CMV seronegative and was included in the group of 352 seronegative cohort members. Each donor provided a peripheral blood sample, and peripheral blood mononuclear cells were used for TCR beta sequencing. The Qiagen DNeasy Blood Extraction Kit was used to extract genomic DNA from the blood cell samples. On this clone itself: Its antigen is unknown. No per-base quality is available; no much larger clone lies one base away.

General conclusions and limits of the study: At a false discovery rate of 0.05, a later analysis linked 15,000 to 20,000 TCR beta sequences to specific HLA alleles. A further reported finding was that TCR beta sequences accurately predicted the HLA-A and HLA-B alleles for most subjects in the first cohort. Some IMGT-functional V segments, including TRBV6-2 and TRBV6-3, could not be distinguished by the 87-base-pair reads and were therefore excluded. A cluster of highly shared sequence variants was judged likely to represent a technical artifact of the sequencing pipeline. In a later analysis, the rate of TCR association differed among HLA loci, with DRB1 alleles having the most associated TCRs and HLA-C alleles having the fewest. Broadly in line with IMGT annotations, most TCR beta V segments showed up in productive rearrangements about 90% or about 30% of the time in an earlier analysis of around 600 of the donors. HLA typing was unavailable for some donors at each locus, so association tests used only the typed subset. V-gene and J-gene trimming of TCR beta chains was associated with a missense DCLRE1C variant in a later genetic analysis, and the association was replicated in an independent cohort. Across donors, most TCR sequences were observed very rarely, whereas some public TCRs were present in many individuals. The presence/absence analyses assumed that sequencing depth was roughly uniform across donors, and that assumption may not be true. Because counts were too low, about 18 rarely observed V segments, including chromosome 9 orphons, were left out of the earlier analysis of about 620 of the donors. In a later analysis, HLA-associated TCR beta chains showed more clonal expansion and lower generation probabilities than non-associated chains that were equally common. Correlated functional status among segregating V segments might reflect linkage disequilibrium, but an unknown experimental factor could not be ruled out. A later analysis found that most CMV-associated TCR beta chains appeared HLA-restricted, with HLA associations seemingly driven largely by CMV exposure. According to the authors, the approach could potentially be generalized to other disease states and immunological phenotypes. In a later genetic analysis, fewer N-insertions in productive TCRs were reported among donors in an Asian-associated ancestry cluster than the roughly 670-donor mean. A later analysis reported that several top co-occurrence clusters appeared linked to parvovirus B19, influenza, CMV and Epstein-Barr virus. In the study, roughly 160 TCR beta chains were listed as associated with cytomegalovirus. When HLA alleles, especially DR and DQ, strongly co-occurred, TCR associations were difficult to assign to individual alleles. In vitro tests confirmed that three of the cytomegalovirus-associated TCR beta chains recognize cytomegalovirus antigens. Immune exposure information for the cohort was limited to CMV serostatus. In both the original and validation cohorts, the classifier was reported to diagnose cytomegalovirus status with high specificity and sensitivity. This cohort had only TCR beta chains sequenced, and the lack of alpha or paired-chain data limited which features could be detected.

Library preparation was by the immunoSEQ multiplex PCR assay. The multiplex PCR relied on a mix of 60 forward primers for TCR Vbeta segments and 13 reverse primers for TCR Jbeta segments. The CDR3 region of rearranged TCR beta genes was amplified from genomic DNA with a multiplex PCR assay. The amplified TCR beta libraries were sequenced on the Illumina HiSeq System as 87-base-pair reads. The published analysis was carried out like this. A later analysis counted approximately 84 million unique TCR beta chains across the 690 or so repertoires, and roughly 10 million of these chains were shared by at least two donors. Raw reads were error-corrected and collapsed into unique sequences with a nearest-neighbor algorithm that merged closely related sequences to remove PCR and sequencing errors. Alignment of CDR3 sequences to IMGT reference sequences was used to assign V, D and J gene segments. Each retained sequence needed at least a six-nucleotide match to both a V gene segment and a J gene segment. Rearrangements were called productive when the CDR3 lacked stop codons and stayed in frame with V and J; all others were non-productive. Following IMGT convention, CDR3 was defined as the stretch from the second conserved V-encoded cysteine to the conserved J-encoded phenylalanine. The earlier analysis of roughly 590 of the donors excluded sequences that lacked an unambiguous match to a single V gene segment. An earlier analysis of 500 to 700 of the donors classified V segments as functional when productive rearrangements were above 56.7% and as segregating when the standard deviation between donors was above 5%. A statistical classification framework was built to diagnose cytomegalovirus status from the catalog of TCR beta chain sequences. In a later analysis, V and J genes were assigned by comparing TCR nucleotide sequences against IMGT/GENE-DB human TR gene sequences. Using the TCRdist pipeline, a later analysis assigned CDR3 sequences along with most-parsimonious VDJ recombination scenarios. In a later analysis, each TCR beta chain was defined by its CDR3 amino acid sequence together with its V-gene family, and reads without a unique V-gene family were excluded. A later analysis removed 550 to 700 highly shared, low-generation-probability nucleotide sequences to deal with suspected cross-contamination and a sequencing artifact. In a later analysis, a clonal expansion index was calculated for each public chain from normalized within-repertoire ranks of inferred template counts. In a later analysis, generation probabilities were computed with a VDJ recombination model fitted to out-of-frame rearrangements, and the resulting probabilities were checked against IGoR. A later analysis scored TCR-TCR, TCR-HLA and TCR-CMV co-occurrence with hypergeometric tests, applying a repertoire-size bias correction to TCR pairs. False discovery rates were estimated in a later analysis by permuting HLA or CMV assignments 20 times. A later analysis grouped co-occurring TCRs with DBSCAN, adding TCRdist sequence similarity when clustering within HLA-allele-positive subsets. Repertoires with fewer than 30,000 or more than 120,000 public chains were left out of co-occurrence clustering, as were a handful of repertoires with anomalous nucleotide sharing. TCRdb took over this immuneACCESS table, retaining in-frame rearrangements with V and J assigned. Such tables are incomplete; in checked studies, under half of the missing clones stem from an unresolved V gene, and the remainder is unexplained. V, J and clone size derive from that table, while D and trimming were established from the DNA sequence. In this sample the table shows more than 20,000 clones, 75% to 80% of which occur a single time. The biggest ten clones account for more than 4.5% of the sample.

The specimen was PBMCs. The sequence links TRBV9 to TRBJ2-1, with 10 central nucleotides matching TRBD2. The sequence was collected from a male donor in good health and CMV-seronegative. The CDR3 reads as follows: CASSVGLAGYNEQFF. The bases are TGTGCCAGCAGCGTAGGACTAGCGGGCTACAATGAGCAGTTCTTC.